This T cell receptor beta chain was obtained from a study of T cells in Graves' hyperthyroidism and ophthalmopathy. Study-wide results and limits: From stable hyperthyroidism, ophthalmopathy was separated by a 13 V-J model.

This clonotype has at least ten counts. Its specificity is not known. Germline CDR1 and CDR2: SGHAT and FQNNGV. V shed 2 bases and J shed 4 bases, with 11 bases lying between them. The CDR3 loop spans 14 amino acids. Amplification yielded TCR beta CDR3 regions, with RNA transcripts as the source. The HTBI set primed first-round TCR CDR3 RT-PCR. TCRdb recomputed calls from the multiplex PCR reads with MiXCR, one row per CDR3 protein. The sample lists more than 500,000 distinct CDR3 sequences, approximately 14% occurring once. Sequenced input: blood. The gene calls are TRBV11-2 and TRBJ1-1; D call uncertain. The origin of this receptor is a middle-aged woman with Graves' ophthalmopathy. CDR3 residues: CASSLRVEATEAFF. DNA of the CDR3: TGTGCCAGCAGCTTAAGGGTGGAGGCCACTGAAGCTTTCTTT.